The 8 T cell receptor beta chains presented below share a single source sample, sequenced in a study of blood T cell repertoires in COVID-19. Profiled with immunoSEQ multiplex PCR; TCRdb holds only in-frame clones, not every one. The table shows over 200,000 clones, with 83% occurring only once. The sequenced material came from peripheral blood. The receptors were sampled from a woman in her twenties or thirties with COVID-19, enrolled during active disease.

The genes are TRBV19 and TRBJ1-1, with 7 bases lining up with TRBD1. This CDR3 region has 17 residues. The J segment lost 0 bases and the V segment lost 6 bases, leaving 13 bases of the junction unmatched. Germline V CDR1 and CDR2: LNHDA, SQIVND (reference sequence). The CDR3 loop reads CASRPRTQGQMNTEAFF. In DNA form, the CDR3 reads TGTGCCAGTAGGCCCAGAACACAGGGACAGATGAACACTGAAGCTTTCTTT.

CDR3 in amino acids: CASSEGFSGRFTDTQYF. CDR3 nucleotide sequence: TGCGCCAGCAGCGAAGGGTTTAGCGGGAGGTTCACAGATACGCAGTATTTT. The chain is built from TRBV4-1 and TRBJ2-3, with 10 bases that match TRBD2. Germline V gives CDR1 MGHRA, CDR2 YSYEKL. Losses at the gene ends were 5 bases for V and 2 bases for J; bases not matched to a gene: 10. The CDR3 loop spans 17 amino acids.

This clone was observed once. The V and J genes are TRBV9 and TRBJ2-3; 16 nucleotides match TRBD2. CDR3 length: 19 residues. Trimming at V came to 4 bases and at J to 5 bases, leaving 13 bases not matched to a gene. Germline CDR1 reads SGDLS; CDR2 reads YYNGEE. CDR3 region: CASSHPGTSGGAYVDTQYF. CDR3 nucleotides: TGTGCCAGCAGCCATCCCGGGACTAGCGGGGGGGCCTATGTAGATACGCAGTATTTT.

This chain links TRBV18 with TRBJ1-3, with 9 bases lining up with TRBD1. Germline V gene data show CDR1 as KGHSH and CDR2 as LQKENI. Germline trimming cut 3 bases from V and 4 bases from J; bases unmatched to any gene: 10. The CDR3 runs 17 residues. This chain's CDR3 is CASSPDPTGGSGNTIYF. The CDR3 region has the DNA TGTGCCAGCTCACCCGACCCCACAGGGGGCTCGGGAAACACCATATATTTT.

The CDR3 loop reads CASSIRRGEGYTF. The CDR3 coding sequence is TGTGCCAGTAGTATACGAAGGGGCGAAGGCTACACCTTC. The chain carries TRBV19 and TRBJ1-2; possibly TRBD1 for D (5 bases). The V end lost 2 bases, the J end lost 8 bases, and 12 bases lay between the germline ends. Germline V CDR1 and CDR2: LNHDA, SQIVND (reference sequence). The CDR3 consists of 13 residues.

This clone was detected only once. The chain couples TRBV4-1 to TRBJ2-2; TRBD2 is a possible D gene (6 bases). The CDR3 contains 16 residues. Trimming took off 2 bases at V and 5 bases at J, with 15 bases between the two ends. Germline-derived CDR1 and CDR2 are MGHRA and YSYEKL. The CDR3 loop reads CASSQIPGVGTGELFF. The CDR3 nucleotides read TGCGCCAGCAGCCAAATTCCGGGAGTAGGTACCGGGGAGCTGTTTTTT.

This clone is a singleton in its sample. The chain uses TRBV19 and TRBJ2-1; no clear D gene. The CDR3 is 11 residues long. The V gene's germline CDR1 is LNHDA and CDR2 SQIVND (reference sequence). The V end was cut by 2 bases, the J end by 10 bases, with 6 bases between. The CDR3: CASSISGEQFF. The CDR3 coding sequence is TGTGCCAGTAGTATATCCGGGGAGCAGTTCTTC.

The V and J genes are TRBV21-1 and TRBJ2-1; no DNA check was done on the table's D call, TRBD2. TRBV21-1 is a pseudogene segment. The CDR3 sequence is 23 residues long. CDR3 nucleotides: TGTGCCAGCAGCAAAGACCGGAAGATCGGTGGACTAGCGGGGGGGAGCTCCTACAATGAGCAGTTCTTC. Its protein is CASSKDRKIGGLAGGSSYNEQFF.